The 9 T cell receptor beta chains below come from one sample, sequenced in a study of cytomegalovirus exposure and HLA in healthy donors. Profiling relied on immunoSEQ multiplex PCR, and the TCRdb table lists in-frame clones only, not all of them. The sample yields 78,000 or so clones, 94% seen once. Material for sequencing was PBMCs. These receptor sequences come from a woman between 18 and 30 years old in good health and CMV-seropositive.

The table lists this clone with a count of one. The chain carries TRBV7-9 and TRBJ2-1; tentative D call: TRBD1 (6 bases). Germline CDR1 and CDR2: SEHNR and FQNEAQ (reference sequence). The CDR3 has 15 residues. V was trimmed by 4 bases and J by 5 bases, leaving 15 bases between them. Written as DNA, the CDR3 is TGTGCCAGCAGCTACTACAGGGCCGGGAACAATGAGCAGTTCTTC. It codes for CASSYYRAGNNEQFF. The whole variable domain, filled in from reference TRBV7-9 and TRBJ2-1, reads DTGVSQNPRHKITKRGQNVTFRCDPISEHNRLYWYRQTLGQGPEFLTYFQNEAQLEKSRLLSDRFSAERPKGSFSTLEIQRTEQGDSAMYLCASSYYRAGNNEQFFGPGTRLTVL.

V is TRBV4-1 and J is TRBJ2-7; TRBD2 agrees at 7 bases. Germline values: CDR1 MGHRA, CDR2 YSYEKL. Losses at the gene ends were 0 bases for V and 2 bases for J; bases not matched to a gene: 16. This CDR3 has 19 amino acids. The CDR3 bases are TGCGCCAGCAGCCAAGATTTTGTTTCATCCGGGACTAATGCCTACGAGCAGTACTTC. Amino acids: CASSQDFVSSGTNAYEQYF.

The rearrangement uses TRBV6-1 and TRBJ2-3; D may be TRBD1 (6 bases). The CDR3 spans 13 residues. Deletions cut 8 bases from V and 4 bases from J, with 13 bases between. Germline V CDR1 and CDR2: MNHNS, SASEGT. The CDR3 DNA follows: TGTGCCAGCGGAAACAGGGTACCAGATACGCAGTATTTT. It encodes CASGNRVPDTQYF.

This clone was found once. The chain employs TRBV28 and TRBJ1-5; TRBD1 might be the D (5 bases). The length of the CDR3 is 13 residues. V was trimmed by 6 bases and J by 6 bases, leaving 12 bases between them. Per germline, CDR1 MDHEN and CDR2 SYDVKM. The CDR3 DNA reads TGTGCCAGCAGCCTAGGGGAAAGTCAGCCCCAGCATTTT. It translates to CASSLGESQPQHF.

The V and J genes are TRBV9 and TRBJ1-4; D is undetermined. The CDR3 extends over 14 amino acids. The V gene's germline CDR1 is SGDLS and CDR2 YYNGEE. V lost 4 bases and J lost 8, with 15 bases in between. The CDR3: CASSRKTGYEKLFF. CDR3 in DNA: TGTGCCAGCAGCCGCAAGACGGGGTACGAAAAACTGTTTTTT. Full variable domain (remainder filled in from reference TRBV9 and TRBJ1-4): DSGVTQTPKHLITATGQRVTLRCSPRSGDLSVYWYQQSLDQGLQFLIQYYNGEERAKGNILERFSAQQFPDLHSELNLSSLELGDSALYFCASSRKTGYEKLFFGSGTQLSVL.

The gene calls are TRBV11-2 and TRBJ2-5; 7 bases match TRBD1. The CDR3 covers 14 residues. Germline V gives CDR1 SGHAT, CDR2 FQNNGV. The junction had 9 bases not matched to a gene; V was cut back by 5 bases and J by 6 bases. The CDR3 protein is CASSPDRGRQTQYF. Written as DNA, the CDR3 is TGTGCCAGCAGCCCCGATAGGGGGCGGCAGACCCAGTACTTC.

CDR3: CASSFSAGVNTEAFF. DNA for the CDR3: TGTGCCAGCAGTTTTTCCGCCGGTGTGAACACTGAAGCTTTCTTT. V usage is TRBV6-5 and J usage is TRBJ1-1; D remains ambiguous. The ends were cut back, 4 bases at V and 0 bases at J, with 12 bases in the middle. The CDR3 extends over 15 amino acids. From germline, CDR1 is MNHEY and CDR2 SVGAGI.

The chain couples TRBV29-1 to TRBJ2-7, with TRBD2 matching 10 bases. J lost 2 bases, V lost 7 bases, and 5 bases had no gene match. The CDR3 is 13 amino acids. CDR1 is SQVTM and CDR2 is ANQGSEA in the germline V gene. CDR3 sequence: CSARAGGTYEQYF. CDR3 bases: TGCAGCGCCAGAGCGGGAGGGACCTACGAGCAGTACTTC.

The rearrangement links TRBV6-5 to TRBJ2-1; 7 positions match TRBD2. Germline assignment: CDR1 MNHEY and CDR2 SVGAGI. After removal of 5 bases from V and 5 bases from J, the junction contained 6 bases not matched to a gene. The CDR3 extends over 14 amino acids. For the CDR3, the DNA is TGTGCCAGCAGTCCACCCGGGAGGCACAATGAGCAGTTCTTC. It codes for CASSPPGRHNEQFF.